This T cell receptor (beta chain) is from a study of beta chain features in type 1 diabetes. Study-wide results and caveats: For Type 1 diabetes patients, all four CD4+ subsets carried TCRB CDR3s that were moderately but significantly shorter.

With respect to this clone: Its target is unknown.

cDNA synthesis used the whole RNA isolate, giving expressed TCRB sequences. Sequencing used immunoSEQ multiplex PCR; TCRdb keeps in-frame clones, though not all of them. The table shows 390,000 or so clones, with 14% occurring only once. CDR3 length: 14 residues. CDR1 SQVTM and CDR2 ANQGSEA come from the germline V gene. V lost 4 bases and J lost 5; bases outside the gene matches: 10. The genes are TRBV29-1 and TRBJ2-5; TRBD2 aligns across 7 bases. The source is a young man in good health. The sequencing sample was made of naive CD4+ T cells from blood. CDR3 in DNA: TGCAGCGTTGCGGGCGGAGCGGGGTACGAGACCCAGTACTTC. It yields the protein CSVAGGAGYETQYF.